A single sample gave rise to the 25 T cell receptor beta chains below, sequenced in a study of immune evolution from preneoplasia to lung adenocarcinoma (dated by TCRdb to the early 2020s). The library was made by the immunoSEQ multiplex PCR assay. Here the immuneACCESS table is served through TCRdb, limited to in-frame sequences with V and J called. Missing clones are a known gap in these copies; in checked studies unresolved V genes cover under half, and the rest lacks a known reason. This sample gives about 14,000 clones in total; 65% to 90% of them show up just once. The ten top clones hold around 3% of the sample. Sequenced sample: FFPE lung adenocarcinoma in situ tissue. The cell subset or site label, read with the paper, signifies: preinvasive adenocarcinoma in situ (AIS). Source of these receptors: a donor at least 70 years old with lung adenocarcinoma.

This chain joins TRBV11-2 and TRBJ2-1; perhaps TRBD1 as D (6 bases). The CDR3 length is 16 residues. V lost 0 bases, J lost 4 bases, and 13 bases lay in between. CDR1 is SGHAT and CDR2 is FQNNGV in the germline V gene. The DNA of the CDR3 is TGTGCCAGCAGCTTAGATGGAGACAGGCGTTACAATGAGCAGTTCTTC. This codes for CASSLDGDRRYNEQFF.

The chain uses TRBV11-2 and TRBJ2-7; a weak D match, TRBD1 (5 bases). V was shortened by 6 bases and J by 3 bases, with 15 bases between the two germline ends. From germline, CDR1 is SGHAT and CDR2 FQNNGV. CDR3 length: 14 amino acids. CDR3 coding DNA: TGTGCCAGCAGTCGACCTCAGGGAAACTACGAGCAGTACTTC. Protein: CASSRPQGNYEQYF.

This chain joins TRBV6-5 and TRBJ2-1; D unclear. The V and J ends lost 8 bases and 9 bases respectively, with 20 bases between them. The CDR3 runs to 14 residues. The germline V gene encodes CDR1 MNHEY and CDR2 SVGAGI. The CDR3 spells CASRYRSPPGEQFF. The CDR3 region has the DNA TGTGCCAGCCGGTACCGGTCCCCACCGGGTGAGCAGTTCTTC.

V and J are TRBV9 and TRBJ1-2; D ambiguous. This CDR3 spans 21 amino acids. Germline CDR1 reads SGDLS; CDR2 reads YYNGEE. The germline V and J ends were trimmed by 3 bases and 2 bases, with 32 bases remaining between them. This chain's CDR3 is CASSDLLSPVALSRQNYGYTF. The CDR3 bases are TGTGCCAGCAGCGACCTTTTGAGCCCAGTCGCCCTTAGTCGGCAGAACTATGGCTACACCTTC.

The chain carries TRBV29-1 and TRBJ2-7; D gene unclear. The CDR3 runs 16 residues. Germline values: CDR1 SQVTM, CDR2 ANQGSEA. Trimming took 7 bases from V and 0 from J, leaving 22 bases between them. This chain's CDR3 is CSAESLQDSGSYEQYF. In DNA form, the CDR3 reads TGCAGCGCGGAGAGCCTTCAAGATTCCGGCTCCTACGAGCAGTACTTC.

This chain joins TRBV10-3 and TRBJ2-1; a possible D gene is TRBD1 (6 bases). Trimming took 0 bases from V and 8 from J, leaving 23 bases between them. Germline loops: CDR1 ENHRY, CDR2 SYGVKD. There are 18 residues in the CDR3. The CDR3 is CAISESTGWGEKGDEQFF. CDR3 nucleotides: TGTGCCATCAGTGAGTCGACTGGTTGGGGAGAGAAGGGGGATGAGCAGTTCTTC.

Concerning this clone: Distinct nucleotide sequences in the sample also encode this CDR3. The rearrangement joins TRBV11-2 to TRBJ2-7, with 9 bases that match TRBD2. The germline gives CDR1 SGHAT, CDR2 FQNNGV. Trimming cost V 4 bases and J 0 bases; bases outside gene matches: 1. The CDR3 has 14 residues. The DNA of the CDR3 is TGTGCCAGCAGCTCTAGCGGGAACTCCTACGAGCAGTACTTC. The encoded protein is CASSSSGNSYEQYF.

The J gene is TRBJ1-5, the V gene TRBV4-1; D might be TRBD1 (5 bases). The V gene's germline CDR1 is MGHRA and CDR2 YSYEKL. The length of the CDR3 is 15 residues. Trimming cost V 4 bases and J 1 base, with 11 bases left between them. DNA for the CDR3: TGCGCCAGCAGCCCACAGGCTCTAAGCAATCAGCCCCAGCATTTT. Translated: CASSPQALSNQPQHF.

The chain has TRBV18 and TRBJ1-1, with D possibly matching TRBD1 (5 bases). Trimming removed 0 bases at V and 8 bases at J, with 7 bases between. The CDR3 spans 12 residues. The germline gives CDR1 KGHSH, CDR2 LQKENI. The CDR3 here is CASSPPGREAFF. The CDR3 DNA is TGTGCCAGCTCACCACCGGGGCGGGAAGCTTTCTTT.

The V call is TRBV4-1, the J call TRBJ2-2; 7 bases line up with TRBD2. This CDR3 has 15 amino acids. Trimming removed 4 bases from V and 3 bases from J; junction bases left unmatched: 5. CDR1 is MGHRA and CDR2 is YSYEKL in the germline V gene. CDR3 nucleotides: TGCGCCAGCAGCCCCGGGAGGACTTACACCGGGGAGCTGTTTTTT. Translation: CASSPGRTYTGELFF.

The V call is TRBV19, the J call TRBJ2-1, with D possibly being TRBD2 (6 bases). V lost 6 bases to trimming and J lost 8 bases, with 14 bases between them. The CDR3 sequence is 13 residues long. The germline V gene encodes CDR1 LNHDA and CDR2 SQIVND (reference sequence). The CDR3 here is CASRGPGVDEQFF. The DNA for the CDR3 is TGTGCCAGTAGGGGTCCGGGAGTGGATGAGCAGTTCTTC.

Turning to this clone: Other DNA sequences in the sample encode the same CDR3. The genes are TRBV6-1 and TRBJ1-2, with D possibly being TRBD1 (5 bases). The germline V and J ends were trimmed by 4 bases and 7 bases, with 13 bases remaining between them. Germline loops: CDR1 MNHNS, CDR2 SASEGT. The CDR3 has 13 residues. The CDR3 sequence: CASSVGTAIGYTF. The CDR3 DNA is TGTGCCAGCAGTGTGGGGACCGCTATTGGCTACACCTTC.

The V and J genes are TRBV4-3 and TRBJ2-1; D not resolved. V lost 0 bases and J 8 bases, leaving 11 bases between the germline ends. Germline assignment: CDR1 LGHNA and CDR2 YSLEER. The CDR3 is 14 residues long. The CDR3 protein is CASSQDLLADEQFF. The CDR3 nucleotides are TGCGCCAGCAGCCAAGATCTCCTGGCGGATGAGCAGTTCTTC.

The chain recombines TRBV28 with TRBJ1-2; D call uncertain. The germline CDR1 and CDR2 sequences are MDHEN and SYDVKM. Trimming cost V 2 bases and J 2 bases, with 9 bases left between them. The CDR3 spans 14 residues. CDR3 nucleotide sequence: TGTGCCAGCAGTTTAGCCGGCAAAAACTATGGCTACACCTTC. Protein sequence: CASSLAGKNYGYTF.

The chain joins TRBV11-2 to TRBJ2-1; TRBD2 aligns across 11 bases. Germline CDR1 is SGHAT and CDR2 is FQNNGV. The CDR3 loop spans 16 amino acids. Germline trimming cut 6 bases from V and 5 bases from J; bases unmatched to any gene: 9. CDR3 sequence: CASRFFTSGSHNEQFF. CDR3 DNA sequence: TGTGCCAGCAGATTCTTTACTAGCGGGAGTCACAATGAGCAGTTCTTC.

This clone was recorded only once. The chain links TRBV4-2 to TRBJ2-2, with D perhaps TRBD1 (6 bases). Germline V gene sequence: CDR1 LGHNA, CDR2 YNFKEQ. Trimming took off 4 bases at V and 6 bases at J, with 15 bases between the two ends. This CDR3 is 15 amino acids long. The CDR3 DNA follows: TGTGCCAGCAGCCCTACAGGGTCCCGGGCCGGGGAGCTGTTTTTT. Its translation is CASSPTGSRAGELFF.

V usage is TRBV7-8 and J usage is TRBJ1-2; the match to TRBD1 covers 7 bases. The CDR3 extends over 15 amino acids. Germline values: CDR1 SGHVS, CDR2 FQNEAQ. V dropped 5 bases and J dropped 6; count of bases not matched to a gene: 12. In DNA, the CDR3 is TGTGCCAGCAGCCCGGGACAGACCGCTTTCCATGGCTACACCTTC. This gives the protein CASSPGQTAFHGYTF.

This clone was observed a few times. One junction end disagrees with the germline gene, perhaps due to a read error. The chain is built from TRBV7-2 and TRBJ1-1; D call uncertain. The CDR3 length is 11 residues. Germline V gives CDR1 SGHTA, CDR2 FQGNSA. DNA of the CDR3: TGTGCCAGCATCAATAAACTTCGGCCATTTTTT. Amino acid sequence: CASINKLRPFF.

V is TRBV28 and J is TRBJ2-3, with 10 nucleotides matching TRBD2. This CDR3 has 16 residues. J was trimmed by 3 bases and V by 5 bases; bases with no gene match: 8. The V gene's germline CDR1 is MDHEN and CDR2 SYDVKM. The chain's CDR3 is CASSPEREGSTDTQYF. The CDR3 nucleotides are TGTGCCAGCAGTCCAGAGCGGGAGGGCTCTACAGATACGCAGTATTTT.

This chain links TRBV4-2 with TRBJ2-1, with 7 bases lining up with TRBD2. V shed 1 base, J shed 4 bases, and the junction held 4 bases outside the gene matches. Germline CDR1 LGHNA, CDR2 YNFKEQ. The CDR3 is made up of 15 amino acids. CDR3 protein: CASSQVSLAYNEQFF. The CDR3 DNA reads TGTGCCAGCAGCCAAGTTTCACTAGCGTACAATGAGCAGTTCTTC.

The chain has TRBV2 and TRBJ1-2; TRBD1 matches 7 bases. Unmatched junction bases numbered 6, after V lost 5 bases and J lost 6 bases. CDR1 and CDR2 (germline): SNHLY, FYNNEI. The CDR3 has 13 residues. The CDR3 spells CASSKGTAHGYTF. In DNA, the CDR3 is TGTGCCAGCAGTAAAGGGACAGCACATGGCTACACCTTC.

The chain recombines TRBV9 with TRBJ2-5; D is ambiguous. The CDR3 sequence is 12 residues long. The germline V and J ends were trimmed by 3 bases and 5 bases, with 8 bases remaining between them. Germline CDR1 SGDLS, CDR2 YYNGEE. Here the CDR3 reads CASSGLFETQYF. CDR3 nucleotide sequence: TGTGCCAGCAGCGGCTTATTTGAGACCCAGTACTTC.

The chain carries TRBV5-1 and TRBJ2-3; the match to TRBD1 covers 7 bases. Germline V CDR1 and CDR2: SGHRS, YFSETQ. The trim removed 4 bases at V and 0 bases at J, leaving 8 bases unmatched. This CDR3 contains 16 residues. The CDR3 is CASSLGQVLSTDTQYF. CDR3 nucleotides: TGCGCCAGCAGCCTAGGACAGGTCCTTAGCACAGATACGCAGTATTTT.

The J gene is TRBJ2-1, the V gene TRBV18; 7 bases fit TRBD2. Trimming at V came to 3 bases and at J to 5 bases, leaving 4 bases not matched to a gene. Germline CDR1 and CDR2: KGHSH and LQKENI. The CDR3 has 14 amino acids. The CDR3 DNA follows: TGTGCCAGCTCACCGTCAACTAGCGACAATGAGCAGTTCTTC. Residues: CASSPSTSDNEQFF. Full variable domain (outside the CDR3, taken from reference TRBV18 and TRBJ2-1): NAGVMQNPRHLVRRRGQEARLRCSPMKGHSHVYWYRQLPEEGLKFMVYLQKENIIDESGMPKERFSAEFPKEGPSILRIQQVVRGDSAAYFCASSPSTSDNEQFFGPGTRLTVL.

V usage is TRBV19 and J usage is TRBJ1-2, with 10 bases fitting TRBD1. CDR1 LNHDA and CDR2 SQIVND come from the germline V gene (reference sequence). V was clipped by 6 bases and J by 6 bases; unmatched bases: 10. The CDR3 is 15 amino acids. The CDR3 bases are TGTGCCAGTAGGGAGCCCGGGACAGGGGTACATGGCTACACCTTC. It is translated as CASREPGTGVHGYTF.